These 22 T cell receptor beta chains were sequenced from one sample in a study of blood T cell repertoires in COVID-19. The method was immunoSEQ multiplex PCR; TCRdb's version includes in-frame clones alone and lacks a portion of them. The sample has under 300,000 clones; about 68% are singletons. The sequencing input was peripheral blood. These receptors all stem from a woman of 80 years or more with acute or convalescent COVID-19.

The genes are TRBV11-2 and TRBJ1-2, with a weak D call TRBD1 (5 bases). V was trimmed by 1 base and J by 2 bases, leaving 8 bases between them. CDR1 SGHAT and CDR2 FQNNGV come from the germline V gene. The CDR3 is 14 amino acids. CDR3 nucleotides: TGTGCCAGCAGCTTAGGGGGCAGGAACTATGGCTACACCTTC. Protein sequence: CASSLGGRNYGYTF.

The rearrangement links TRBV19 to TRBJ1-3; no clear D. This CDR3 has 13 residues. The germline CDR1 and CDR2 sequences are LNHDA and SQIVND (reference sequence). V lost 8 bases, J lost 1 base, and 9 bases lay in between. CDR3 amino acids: CASQQTSGNTIYF. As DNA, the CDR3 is TGTGCCAGTCAGCAGACTTCTGGAAACACCATATATTTT.

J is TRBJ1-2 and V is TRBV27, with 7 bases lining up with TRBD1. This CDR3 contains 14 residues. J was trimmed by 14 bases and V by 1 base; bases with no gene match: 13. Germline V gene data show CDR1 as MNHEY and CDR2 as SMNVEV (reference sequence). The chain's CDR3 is CASSLFGTGEFKTF. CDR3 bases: TGTGCCAGCAGTTTATTCGGCACAGGGGAATTCAAAACCTTC.

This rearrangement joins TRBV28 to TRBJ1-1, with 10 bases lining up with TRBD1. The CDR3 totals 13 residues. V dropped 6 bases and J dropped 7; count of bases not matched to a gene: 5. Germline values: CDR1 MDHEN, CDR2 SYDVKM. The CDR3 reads CASRRQGANEAFF. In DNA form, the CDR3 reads TGTGCCAGCAGACGACAGGGGGCTAATGAAGCTTTCTTT.

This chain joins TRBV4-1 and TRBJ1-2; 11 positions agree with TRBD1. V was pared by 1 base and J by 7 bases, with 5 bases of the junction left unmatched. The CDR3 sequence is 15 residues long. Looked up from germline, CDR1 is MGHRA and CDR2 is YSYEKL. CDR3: CASSQGTGGLIGYTF. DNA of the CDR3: TGCGCCAGCAGCCAAGGGACAGGGGGCTTGATTGGCTACACCTTC.

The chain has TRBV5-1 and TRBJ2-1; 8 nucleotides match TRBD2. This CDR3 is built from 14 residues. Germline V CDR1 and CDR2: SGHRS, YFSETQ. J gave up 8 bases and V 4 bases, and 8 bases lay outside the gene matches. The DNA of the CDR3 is TGCGCCAGCAGCAAAACCGGGAGGGGGGATGAGCAGTTCTTC. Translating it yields CASSKTGRGDEQFF.

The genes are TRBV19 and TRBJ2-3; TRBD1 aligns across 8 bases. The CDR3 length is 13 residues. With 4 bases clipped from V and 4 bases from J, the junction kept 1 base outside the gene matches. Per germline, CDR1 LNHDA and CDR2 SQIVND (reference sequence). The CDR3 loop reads CASSTQGADTQYF. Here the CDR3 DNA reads TGTGCCAGTAGTACACAGGGGGCAGATACGCAGTATTTT.

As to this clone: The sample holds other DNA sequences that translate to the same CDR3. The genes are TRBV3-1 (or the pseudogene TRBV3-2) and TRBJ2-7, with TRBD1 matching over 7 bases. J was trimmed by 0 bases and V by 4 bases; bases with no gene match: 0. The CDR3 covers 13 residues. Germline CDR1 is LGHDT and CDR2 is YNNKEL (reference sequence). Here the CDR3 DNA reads TGTGCCAGCAGCCGACAGGGCTCCTACGAGCAGTACTTC. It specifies CASSRQGSYEQYF.

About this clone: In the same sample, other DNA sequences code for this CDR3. CDR3 sequence reads: CASSPSGARTEAFF. In DNA form, the CDR3 reads TGTGCCAGCTCACCAAGCGGGGCGCGTACTGAAGCTTTCTTT. This chain connects TRBV18 to TRBJ1-1; tentatively, D is TRBD1 (5 bases). Germline CDR1 and CDR2: KGHSH and LQKENI. The V and J ends lost 2 bases and 5 bases respectively, with 12 bases between them. CDR3 length equals 14 residues.

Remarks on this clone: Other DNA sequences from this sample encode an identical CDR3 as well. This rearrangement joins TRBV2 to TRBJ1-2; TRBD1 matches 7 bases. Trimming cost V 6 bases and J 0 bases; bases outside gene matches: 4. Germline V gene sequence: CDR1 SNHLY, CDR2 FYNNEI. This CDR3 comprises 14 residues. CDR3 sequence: CASRLTGANYGYTF. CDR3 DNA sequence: TGTGCCAGCAGGCTTACAGGGGCTAACTATGGCTACACCTTC.

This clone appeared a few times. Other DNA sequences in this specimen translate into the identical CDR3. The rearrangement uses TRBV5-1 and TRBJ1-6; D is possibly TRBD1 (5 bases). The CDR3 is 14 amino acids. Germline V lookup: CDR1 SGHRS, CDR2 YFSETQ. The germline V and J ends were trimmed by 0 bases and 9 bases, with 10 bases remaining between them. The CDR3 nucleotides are TGCGCCAGCAGCTTGGGGCAGGGTTTTTCACCCCTCCACTTT. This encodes CASSLGQGFSPLHF.

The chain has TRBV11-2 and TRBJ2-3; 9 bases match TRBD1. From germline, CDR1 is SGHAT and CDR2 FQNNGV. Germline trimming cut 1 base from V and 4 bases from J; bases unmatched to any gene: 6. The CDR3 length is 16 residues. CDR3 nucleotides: TGTGCCAGCAGCTTAGTTACCGGGACAGGGTCAGATACGCAGTATTTT. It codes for CASSLVTGTGSDTQYF.

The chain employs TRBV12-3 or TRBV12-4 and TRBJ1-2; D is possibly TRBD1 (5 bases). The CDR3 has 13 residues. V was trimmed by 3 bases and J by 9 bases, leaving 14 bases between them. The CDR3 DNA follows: TGTGCCAGCAGTTTTGGGCAGGGATTAAGCTACACCTTC. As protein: CASSFGQGLSYTF.

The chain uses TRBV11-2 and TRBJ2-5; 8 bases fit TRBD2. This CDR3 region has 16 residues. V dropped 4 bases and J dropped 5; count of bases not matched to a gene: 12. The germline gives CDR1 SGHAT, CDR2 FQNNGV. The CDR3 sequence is CASSSSGRGAGETQYF. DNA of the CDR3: TGTGCCAGCAGCTCCTCCGGGCGGGGGGCCGGGGAGACCCAGTACTTC.

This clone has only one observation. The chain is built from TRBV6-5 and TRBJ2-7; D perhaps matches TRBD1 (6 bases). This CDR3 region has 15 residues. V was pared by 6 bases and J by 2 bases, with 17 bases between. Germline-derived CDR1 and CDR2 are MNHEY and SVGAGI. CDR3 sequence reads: CASRVARDTTYEQYF. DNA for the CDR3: TGTGCCAGCAGGGTTGCGAGGGACACCACCTACGAGCAGTACTTC.

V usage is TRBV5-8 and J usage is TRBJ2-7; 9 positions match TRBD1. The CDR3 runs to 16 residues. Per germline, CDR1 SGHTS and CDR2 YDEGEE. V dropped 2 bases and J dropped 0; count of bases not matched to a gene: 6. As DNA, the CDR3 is TGTGCCAGCAGCTTAGGAGGGACAGGGAACTCCTACGAGCAGTACTTC. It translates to CASSLGGTGNSYEQYF. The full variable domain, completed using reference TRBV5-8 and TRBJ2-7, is EAGVTQSPTHLIKTRGQQATLRCSPISGHTSVYWYQQALGLGLQFLLWYDEGEERNRGNFPPRFSGRQFPNYSSELNVNALELEDSALYLCASSLGGTGNSYEQYFGPGTRLTVT.

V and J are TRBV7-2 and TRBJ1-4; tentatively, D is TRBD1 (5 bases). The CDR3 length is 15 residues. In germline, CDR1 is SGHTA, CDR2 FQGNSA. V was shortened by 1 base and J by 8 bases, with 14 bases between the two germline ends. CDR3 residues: CASSLGEGLGEKLFF. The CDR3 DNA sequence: TGTGCCAGCAGCTTAGGGGAGGGGTTGGGAGAAAAACTGTTTTTT.

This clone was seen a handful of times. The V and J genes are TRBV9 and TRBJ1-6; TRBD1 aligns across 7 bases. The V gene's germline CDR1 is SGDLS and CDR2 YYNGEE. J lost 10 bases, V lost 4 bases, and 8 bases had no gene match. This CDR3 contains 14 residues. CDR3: CASSPTGQLSPLHF. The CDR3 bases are TGTGCCAGCAGCCCGACGGGACAGCTATCACCCCTCCACTTT.

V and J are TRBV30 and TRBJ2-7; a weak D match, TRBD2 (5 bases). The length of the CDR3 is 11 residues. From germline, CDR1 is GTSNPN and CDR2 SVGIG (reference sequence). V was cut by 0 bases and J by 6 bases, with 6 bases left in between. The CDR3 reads CAWSVRGEQYF. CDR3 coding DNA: TGTGCCTGGAGTGTACGGGGCGAGCAGTACTTC.

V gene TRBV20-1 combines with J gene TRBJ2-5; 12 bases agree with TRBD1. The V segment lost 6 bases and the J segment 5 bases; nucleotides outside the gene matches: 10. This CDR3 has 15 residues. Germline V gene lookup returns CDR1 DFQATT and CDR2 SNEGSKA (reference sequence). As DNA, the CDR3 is TGCAGTGCAAGTCTCGGGACAGGGGGCTTTGAGACCCAGTACTTC. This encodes CSASLGTGGFETQYF.

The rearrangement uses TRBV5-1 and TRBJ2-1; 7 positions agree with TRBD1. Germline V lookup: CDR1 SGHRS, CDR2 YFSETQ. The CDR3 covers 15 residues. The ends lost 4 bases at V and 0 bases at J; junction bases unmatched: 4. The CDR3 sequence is CASSPGTASYNEQFF. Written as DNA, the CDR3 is TGCGCCAGCAGCCCGGGGACAGCCTCCTACAATGAGCAGTTCTTC.

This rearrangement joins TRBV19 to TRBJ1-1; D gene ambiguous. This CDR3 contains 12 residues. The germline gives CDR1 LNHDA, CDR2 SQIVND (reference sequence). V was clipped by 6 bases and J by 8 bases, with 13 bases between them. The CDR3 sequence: CASSPPWAEAFF. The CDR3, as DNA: TGTGCCAGTAGCCCTCCCTGGGCGGAAGCTTTCTTT.